This T cell receptor beta chain was sequenced for a study of T cell responses to AZD1222 COVID-19 vaccine. Produced via immunoSEQ multiplex PCR; TCRdb's table is partial and in-frame only. The sample carries 130,000 or so clones, 91% recorded once. Comment on this clone: Its specificity is not known.

Trimming cost V 1 base and J 2 bases, with 10 bases left between them. The length of the CDR3 is 15 residues. Germline V lookup: CDR1 LGHDT, CDR2 YNNKEL (reference sequence). Study-wide points: Spike-specific TCR breadth and depth went up after people got two AZD1222 doses.

The sample was peripheral blood, taken 28 days after the second AZD1222 dose. The sequence was collected from an adult who received the AZD1222 COVID-19 vaccine. The J gene is TRBJ2-3, the V gene TRBV3-1 (or the pseudogene TRBV3-2); tentatively, D is TRBD1 (5 bases). The CDR3 region is CASSQGRQNTDTQYF. In DNA, the CDR3 is TGTGCCAGCAGCCAAGGTCGACAGAACACAGATACGCAGTATTTT.